This T cell receptor (beta chain) appears in the sequencing data of a study of T cell responses to AZD1222 COVID-19 vaccine. Regarding the study as a whole: Elevations in Spike-specific TCR breadth and depth followed administration of two AZD1222 doses. Donors were largely white British and mainly female; clonal diversity was possibly underestimated. Researchers took repertoire samples only after the peak T cell response had come. Nearly half of spike-specific TCRs reportedly target unmutated variant regions.

Germline CDR1 LGHNA, CDR2 YNFKEQ. CDR3 length: 20 residues. With 0 bases clipped from V and 1 base from J, the junction kept 12 bases outside the gene matches. With respect to this clone: The antigen is not known.

The table came from immunoSEQ multiplex PCR; TCRdb's copy has only in-frame clones and leaves some out. The sample yields over 85,000 clones, roughly 89% seen once. The specimen comprised peripheral blood, sampled 28 days after the second AZD1222 dose. The receptor's source is an adult who received the AZD1222 COVID-19 vaccine. The rearrangement uses TRBV4-2 and TRBJ2-3; 11 bases fit TRBD2. The CDR3 here is CASSQEISGGAGDRTDTQYF. DNA of the CDR3: TGTGCCAGCAGCCAAGAGATTAGCGGGGGGGCCGGGGACCGCACAGATACGCAGTATTTT.